One sample yielded the 19 T cell receptor beta chains listed below, sequenced in a study of blood T cell repertoires in COVID-19. Sequencing used immunoSEQ multiplex PCR; TCRdb keeps in-frame clones, though not all of them. The sample yields around 200,000 clones, about 86% seen once. Sequencing input: peripheral blood. All receptors derive from a man between 60 and 75 years old who had recovered from COVID-19.

The chain is built from TRBV28 and TRBJ2-7; D is perhaps TRBD2 (6 bases). CDR1 and CDR2 from the germline V gene are MDHEN and SYDVKM. Trimming stripped 2 bases from V and 2 bases from J, with 10 bases between. This CDR3 region has 14 residues. The chain's CDR3 is CASSLGGVAYEQYF. In nucleotides, the CDR3 is TGTGCCAGCAGTTTAGGAGGGGTGGCCTACGAGCAGTACTTC.

The chain is built from TRBV28 and TRBJ2-6; tentative D call: TRBD2 (6 bases). Trimming pared 10 bases from V and 2 bases from J, leaving 15 bases between. The germline CDR1 and CDR2 sequences are MDHEN and SYDVKM. There are 15 residues in the CDR3. The chain's CDR3 is CATTGGEAGANVLTF. For the CDR3, the DNA is TGTGCCACCACAGGAGGGGAAGCTGGGGCCAACGTCCTGACTTTC.

The rearrangement joins TRBV27 to TRBJ2-1; D ambiguous. Germline V gene sequence: CDR1 MNHEY, CDR2 SMNVEV (reference sequence). The CDR3 spans 14 residues. V lost 6 bases, J lost 9 bases, and 18 bases lay in between. The CDR3 DNA is TGTGCCAGCAGGCCCCACGACATTCCCCCTGAGCAGTTCTTC. This encodes CASRPHDIPPEQFF.

The J gene is TRBJ1-2, the V gene TRBV2; tentatively, D is TRBD1 (5 bases). V gave up 5 bases and J gave up 6 bases, with 13 bases separating them. This CDR3 is 13 amino acids long. The germline V gene has CDR1 SNHLY and CDR2 FYNNEI. The CDR3 DNA is TGTGCCAGCAGTTGGGGCAGAACAGATGGCTACACCTTC. Translation: CASSWGRTDGYTF.

The rearrangement uses TRBV19 and TRBJ1-4; D remains ambiguous. The CDR3 totals 13 residues. Per germline, CDR1 LNHDA and CDR2 SQIVND (reference sequence). Between the trimmed V and J ends, which lost 6 bases and 2 bases, there was a span of 7 bases. In DNA, the CDR3 is TGTGCCAGTAGGAGGCGGACTAATGAAAAACTGTTTTTT. Translated, it gives CASRRRTNEKLFF.

The chain has TRBV5-3 and TRBJ2-3, with D perhaps matching TRBD2 (6 bases). TRBV5-3 is classed as an ORF, of uncertain function. The CDR3 is made up of 17 amino acids. With 4 bases removed from V and 0 bases from J, the gap between germline ends came to 18 bases. The CDR3 loop reads CARSQLGAGPSTDTQYF. The CDR3 coding sequence is TGTGCCAGAAGCCAGCTGGGCGCGGGGCCCAGCACAGATACGCAGTATTTT.

The chain uses TRBV10-3 and TRBJ2-5; TRBD1 matches 9 bases. Per germline, CDR1 ENHRY and CDR2 SYGVKD. V lost 6 bases, J lost 3 bases, and 5 bases stayed unmatched. The CDR3 spans 14 residues. CDR3 sequence (DNA): TGTGCCATCAGGCCAGGGGACAGGGAAGAGACCCAGTACTTC. It specifies CAIRPGDREETQYF.

The chain combines TRBV24-1 with TRBJ2-1; 8 bases fit TRBD1. V shed 3 bases and J 7 bases; nucleotides not matched to a gene: 13. This CDR3 is 17 amino acids long. Per germline, CDR1 KGHDR and CDR2 SFDVKD. CDR3 in amino acids: CATSDKRGGQGRNEQFF. The CDR3 bases are TGTGCCACCAGTGATAAAAGGGGTGGACAGGGTCGGAATGAGCAGTTCTTC.

The gene calls are TRBV6-5 and TRBJ1-5; TRBD1 aligns across 7 bases. CDR1 and CDR2 from the germline V gene are MNHEY and SVGAGI. The CDR3 is 15 residues long. With V trimmed by 8 bases and J by 3 bases, 10 bases remained unmatched. CDR3 sequence (DNA): TGTGCCAGCTGGTGGGTAGGGGGCAACAATCAGCCCCAGCATTTT. Protein: CASWWVGGNNQPQHF.

The chain employs TRBV9 and TRBJ2-7; TRBD1 matches 10 bases. The germline CDR1 and CDR2 sequences are SGDLS and YYNGEE. V shed 3 bases and J 2 bases; nucleotides not matched to a gene: 8. This CDR3 spans 16 amino acids. CDR3 in DNA: TGTGCCAGCAGCGCCCATGGGACAGGGGAGCCCTACGAGCAGTACTTC. Residues: CASSAHGTGEPYEQYF.

The chain uses TRBV19 and TRBJ1-4; 8 bases are shared with TRBD1. This CDR3 spans 14 amino acids. Germline-derived CDR1 and CDR2 are LNHDA and SQIVND (reference sequence). V shed 5 bases and J 8 bases; nucleotides not matched to a gene: 7. DNA of the CDR3: TGTGCCAGTAGTGACAGGGGAGGGTTCGAAAAACTGTTTTTT. This sequence encodes CASSDRGGFEKLFF.

This clone was counted a single time. This chain uses TRBV19 with TRBJ2-7; D may be TRBD2 (6 bases). There are 16 residues in the CDR3. Trimming removed 3 bases at V and 3 bases at J, with 18 bases between. Germline V CDR1 and CDR2: LNHDA, SQIVND (reference sequence). The CDR3 nucleotides read TGTGCCAGTAGTATGCCCCGTGTGGGGGGATACTACGAGCAGTACTTC. The encoded protein is CASSMPRVGGYYEQYF.

The V and J genes are TRBV5-1 and TRBJ1-2, with D perhaps matching TRBD1 (5 bases). This CDR3 is built from 16 residues. Germline CDR1 SGHRS, CDR2 YFSETQ. Trimming took 0 bases from V and 7 from J, leaving 19 bases between them. DNA for the CDR3: TGCGCCAGCAGCTTGGCCGGCGGGGCCTCCGGTGGTGGCTACACCTTC. This sequence encodes CASSLAGGASGGGYTF.

In DNA form, the CDR3 reads TGTGCCAGCTCACCACTGAACAGGGAAAACATTCAGTACTTC. This gives the protein CASSPLNRENIQYF. J is TRBJ2-4 and V is TRBV18; a weak D match, TRBD1 (6 bases). Germline CDR1 and CDR2: KGHSH and LQKENI. V was shortened by 1 base and J by 5 bases, with 9 bases between the two germline ends. There are 14 residues in the CDR3. Based on the CDR3 plus reference TRBV18 and TRBJ2-4, the full variable domain is NAGVMQNPRHLVRRRGQEARLRCSPMKGHSHVYWYRQLPEEGLKFMVYLQKENIIDESGMPKERFSAEFPKEGPSILRIQQVVRGDSAAYFCASSPLNRENIQYFGAGTRLSVL.

The chain links TRBV9 to TRBJ2-1, with 12 bases identical to TRBD2. CDR1 and CDR2 from the germline V gene are SGDLS and YYNGEE. V dropped 2 bases and J dropped 7; count of bases not matched to a gene: 7. CDR3 length equals 16 residues. DNA of the CDR3: TGTGCCAGCAGCGTTGGGGGACTAGCGGGTGTAAATGAGCAGTTCTTC. Amino acids: CASSVGGLAGVNEQFF.

This CDR3 is CAISASQQGAIGNTIYF. CDR3 sequence (DNA): TGTGCCATCAGTGCCTCCCAACAGGGGGCGATAGGAAACACCATATATTTT. The gene calls are TRBV10-3 and TRBJ1-3, with 9 bases identical to TRBD1. Trimming took 4 bases from V and 4 from J; bases not matched to a gene: 11. Germline CDR1 and CDR2: ENHRY and SYGVKD. The length of the CDR3 is 17 residues.

J is TRBJ2-3 and V is TRBV9, with 9 bases identical to TRBD2. V lost 0 bases, J lost 6 bases, and 14 bases stayed unmatched. Looked up from germline, CDR1 is SGDLS and CDR2 is YYNGEE. The CDR3 covers 18 residues. CDR3 sequence reads: CASSVAPPSGASDDTQYF. The CDR3 DNA reads TGTGCCAGCAGCGTAGCTCCCCCTAGCGGGGCCTCTGACGATACGCAGTATTTT.

This chain links TRBV5-1 with TRBJ2-1, with 8 nucleotides matching TRBD1. Unmatched junction bases numbered 7, after V lost 4 bases and J lost 4 bases. The CDR3 runs to 15 residues. Germline V CDR1 and CDR2: SGHRS, YFSETQ. CDR3: CASSPSGQDYNEQFF. Here the CDR3 DNA reads TGCGCCAGCAGCCCGTCGGGACAGGATTACAATGAGCAGTTCTTC. The full variable domain, its missing parts supplied by reference TRBV5-1 and TRBJ2-1, is KAGVTQTPRYLIKTRGQQVTLSCSPISGHRSVSWYQQTPGQGLQFLFEYFSETQRNKGNFPGRFSGRQFSNSRSEMNVSTLELGDSALYLCASSPSGQDYNEQFFGPGTRLTVL.

The CDR3 region is CASSWDRQGNSPLHF. CDR3 bases: TGTGCCAGCAGCTGGGACAGACAAGGGAATTCACCCCTCCACTTT. The chain couples TRBV7-9 to TRBJ1-6, with 7 bases matching TRBD1. Trimming at V came to 4 bases and at J to 7 bases, leaving 7 bases not matched to a gene. Looked up from germline, CDR1 is SEHNR and CDR2 is FQNEAQ (reference sequence). CDR3 length: 15 amino acids.